These 16 T cell receptor beta chains were all obtained from the same sample, sequenced in a study of T-cell reconstitution after alpha-beta-depleted transplantation in children. For TCRbeta, the library was prepared with unique molecular identifiers. TCRdb re-derived calls from the PCR reads in MiXCR, one entry per CDR3 protein. The table shows 640,000 or so distinct CDR3 sequences, with approximately 17% occurring only once. Material: PBMCs from the stem cell graft donor, obtained from the stem cell graft. The receptors were gathered from a human donor who donated a stem cell graft to a child with acute myeloid leukemia.

This clonotype was detected many times. V and J are TRBV10-3 and TRBJ1-5; the match to TRBD1 covers 10 bases. The V segment lost 4 bases and the J segment 7 bases; nucleotides outside the gene matches: 7. CDR1 and CDR2 (germline): ENHRY, SYGVKD. This CDR3 is built from 15 residues. The CDR3, as DNA: TGTGCCATCAGTGGGGACAGGGGAGGACGACAGCCCCAGCATTTT. Translating it yields CAISGDRGGRQPQHF.

The J gene is TRBJ2-1, the V gene TRBV11-1, with 10 positions matching TRBD2. The CDR3 contains 18 residues. Trimming at V came to 0 bases and at J to 7 bases, leaving 12 bases not matched to a gene. Germline V gene data show CDR1 as SGHAT and CDR2 as FQDESV (reference sequence). The CDR3 here is CASSLASILAGTGNEQFF. The CDR3 DNA reads TGTGCCAGCAGCTTAGCCTCTATACTAGCGGGGACGGGTAATGAGCAGTTCTTC.

This clonotype was detected a few times. The V and J genes are TRBV7-9 and TRBJ1-2; a possible D gene is TRBD1 (5 bases). This CDR3 contains 14 residues. The ends were cut back, 0 bases at V and 8 bases at J, with 13 bases in the middle. Germline CDR1 and CDR2: SEHNR and FQNEAQ (reference sequence). The CDR3 loop is CASSLAGTVSGYTF. CDR3 nucleotide sequence: TGTGCCAGCAGCTTAGCCGGGACCGTGAGCGGCTACACCTTC.

This clonotype was observed a handful of times. The chain is built from TRBV20-1 and TRBJ2-7; 10 positions match TRBD2. CDR3 length: 15 residues. CDR1 is DFQATT and CDR2 is SNEGSKA in the germline V gene (reference sequence). The J segment lost 3 bases and the V segment lost 2 bases, leaving 7 bases of the junction unmatched. The CDR3 DNA sequence: TGCAGTGCTAGACCCCGGACTAGCGGCCGCTACGAGCAGTACTTC. It encodes CSARPRTSGRYEQYF.

There are a few counts of this clonotype. The chain joins TRBV7-2 to TRBJ2-3; the D gene is possibly TRBD2 (6 bases). Germline V CDR1 and CDR2: SGHTA, FQGNSA. The CDR3 runs to 14 residues. With 3 bases removed from V and 6 bases from J, the gap between germline ends came to 13 bases. The CDR3 nucleotides are TGTGCCAGCAGCTTCCCCCCCAGCGGGGATACGCAGTATTTT. It codes for CASSFPPSGDTQYF.

In regard to this clonotype: At one end the junction does not follow the germline gene, possibly because of a read error. The chain carries TRBV12-5 and TRBJ2-3; D possibly matches TRBD1 or TRBD2 (5 bases each). The CDR3 is 14 amino acids. Germline V gene sequence: CDR1 LGHNT, CDR2 FRNRAP. The CDR3 nucleotides are TGTGCTAGTGGCTTGGGGCAGGGACCAGATACGCAGTATTTT. Its translation: CASGLGQGPDTQYF. The whole variable domain, remainder taken from reference TRBV12-5 and TRBJ2-3, is DARVTQTPRHKVTEMGQEVTMRCQPILGHNTVFWYRQTMMQGLELLAYFRNRAPLDDSGMPKDRFSAEMPDATLATLKIQPSEPRDSAVYFCASGLGQGPDTQYFGPGTRLTVL.

This clonotype was observed many times. The rearrangement uses TRBV6-5 and TRBJ2-3; possible D gene TRBD2, 5 bases. Germline V gene data show CDR1 as MNHEY and CDR2 as SVGAGI. Trimming shortened V by 0 bases and J by 1 base, and 11 bases separated the two germline ends. The CDR3 runs 16 residues. CDR3 loop: CASSYSGRGGTDTQYF. Here the CDR3 DNA reads TGTGCCAGCAGTTACTCCGGCCGGGGAGGCACAGATACGCAGTATTTT.

The chain combines TRBV7-2 with TRBJ2-4; TRBD1 or TRBD2 may be the D gene (5 bases each). The CDR3 has 15 residues. V gave up 2 bases and J gave up 5 bases, with 13 bases separating them. In germline, CDR1 is SGHTA, CDR2 FQGNSA. For the CDR3, the DNA is TGTGCCAGCAGCTTATCAAAAGGGACCCAAAACATTCAGTACTTC. Encoded protein: CASSLSKGTQNIQYF.

V gene TRBV5-1 combines with J gene TRBJ1-1; 8 bases match TRBD1. The germline gives CDR1 SGHRS, CDR2 YFSETQ. The CDR3 extends over 15 amino acids. The J segment lost 5 bases and the V segment lost 5 bases, leaving 11 bases of the junction unmatched. CDR3 nucleotides: TGCGCCAGCAGGCATACCCGACAGGGGAGGACTGAAGCTTTCTTT. Its protein is CASRHTRQGRTEAFF.

V is TRBV4-3 and J is TRBJ1-1; D unresolved. Trimming removed 3 bases from V and 1 base from J, with 9 bases in between. Germline CDR1 reads LGHNA; CDR2 reads YSLEER. The CDR3 runs 14 residues. Here the CDR3 DNA reads TGCGCCAGCAGCCATGGGTTGGAGAACACTGAAGCTTTCTTT. It specifies CASSHGLENTEAFF.

The sample holds many counts of this clonotype. The chain has TRBV20-1 and TRBJ2-2; 7 bases are shared with TRBD1. Germline assignment: CDR1 DFQATT and CDR2 SNEGSKA (reference sequence). The CDR3 runs to 14 residues. With V trimmed by 6 bases and J by 6 bases, 10 bases remained unmatched. The CDR3 nucleotides read TGCAGTGCACAGAGTCCAGGGGGTGCCGGGGAGCTGTTTTTT. It specifies CSAQSPGGAGELFF.

This clonotype showed up many times. V and J are TRBV20-1 and TRBJ1-2, with TRBD1 matching 9 bases. The germline V gene encodes CDR1 DFQATT and CDR2 SNEGSKA (reference sequence). The CDR3 runs to 13 residues. The J segment lost 2 bases and the V segment lost 4 bases, leaving 2 bases of the junction unmatched. CDR3 nucleotide sequence: TGCAGTGCTATCGGGACAGGGAACTATGGCTACACCTTC. It translates to CSAIGTGNYGYTF.

This chain joins TRBV24-1 and TRBJ2-3, with 7 bases matching TRBD1. V shed 0 bases and J 2 bases; nucleotides not matched to a gene: 4. This CDR3 comprises 16 residues. Germline V gene lookup returns CDR1 KGHDR and CDR2 SFDVKD. CDR3 in DNA: TGTGCCACCAGTGATTTGGTGACAGGGAACACAGATACGCAGTATTTT. It is translated as CATSDLVTGNTDTQYF.

This chain connects TRBV6-2 or TRBV6-3 to TRBJ2-2; 9 bases are shared with TRBD2. Germline V CDR1 and CDR2: MNHEY, SVGEGT. This CDR3 has 16 amino acids. V lost 4 bases to trimming and J lost 3 bases; unmatched junction nucleotides: 6. CDR3: CASSSRGGLDTGELFF. DNA for the CDR3: TGTGCCAGCAGTTCGCGGGGGGGCCTTGACACCGGGGAGCTGTTTTTT.

Only one count was recorded for this clonotype. The gene calls are TRBV12-3 or TRBV12-4 and TRBJ2-3; 8 bases are a match to TRBD1. V dropped 6 bases and J dropped 0; count of bases not matched to a gene: 5. The CDR3 totals 15 residues. The DNA of the CDR3 is TGTGCCAGCAGGTTTAGACAGGGGAGCACAGATACGCAGTATTTT. Protein: CASRFRQGSTDTQYF.

This clonotype was seen repeatedly, ten times or more. The rearrangement links TRBV20-1 to TRBJ1-2; D gene uncertain. Germline V gene sequence: CDR1 DFQATT, CDR2 SNEGSKA (reference sequence). V dropped 0 bases and J dropped 5 bases, with 4 bases sitting between them. The CDR3 has 11 amino acids. The CDR3 region is CSARDLYGYTF. The CDR3 DNA reads TGCAGTGCTAGAGATTTGTATGGCTACACCTTC.